A single sample gave rise to the 2 T cell receptor beta chains below, sequenced in a study of blood T cell repertoires in COVID-19. Profiled with immunoSEQ multiplex PCR; TCRdb holds only in-frame clones, not every one. The table lists hundreds of thousands of clones, roughly four fifths of them singletons, with about 4.4% in the top ten. Sequencing used peripheral blood. Every receptor here comes from a woman aged 70 to 79 with acute or convalescent COVID-19.

The chain uses TRBV12-3 or TRBV12-4 and TRBJ2-2; D is unresolved. Trimming took off 4 bases at V and 6 bases at J, with 6 bases between the two ends. The CDR3 runs to 12 residues. CDR3 DNA: TGTGCCAGCAGTTCAGGTGCCGGGGAGCTGTTTTTT. Translating it yields CASSSGAGELFF.

CDR3 coding DNA: TGTGCCAGCAGTGACACAGGACGGCACTATAATTCACCCCTCCACTTT. Amino acids: CASSDTGRHYNSPLHF. The chain is built from TRBV6-1 and TRBJ1-6; D possibly corresponds to TRBD1 (5 bases). CDR1 MNHNS and CDR2 SASEGT come from the germline V gene. CDR3 length equals 16 residues. V gave up 3 bases and J gave up 3 bases, with 12 bases separating them.